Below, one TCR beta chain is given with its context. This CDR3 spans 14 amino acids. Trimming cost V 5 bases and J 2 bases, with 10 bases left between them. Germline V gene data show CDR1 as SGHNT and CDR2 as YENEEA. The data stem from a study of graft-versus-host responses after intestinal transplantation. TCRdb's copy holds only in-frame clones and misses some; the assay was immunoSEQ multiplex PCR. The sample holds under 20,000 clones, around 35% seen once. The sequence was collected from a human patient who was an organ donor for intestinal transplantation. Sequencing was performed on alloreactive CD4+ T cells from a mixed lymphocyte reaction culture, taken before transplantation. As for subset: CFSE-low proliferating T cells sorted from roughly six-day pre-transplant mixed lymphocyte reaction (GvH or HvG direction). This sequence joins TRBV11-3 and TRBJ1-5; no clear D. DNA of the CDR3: TGTGCCAGCAGCCATGGGTTATGCAATCAGCCCCAGCATTTT. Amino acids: CASSHGLCNQPQHF.